The 16 T cell receptor beta chains presented below share a single source sample, sequenced in a study of T cell responses to AZD1222 COVID-19 vaccine. The table came from immunoSEQ multiplex PCR; TCRdb's copy has only in-frame clones and leaves some out. The table lists 150,000 to 200,000 clones, around 90% of them singletons, with around a tenth in the top ten. The sequencing used peripheral blood, collected 28 days after the second AZD1222 dose. The receptors here all came from an adult who received the AZD1222 COVID-19 vaccine.

The chain is built from TRBV3-1 (or the pseudogene TRBV3-2) and TRBJ2-2; 7 bases align to TRBD1. This CDR3 spans 17 amino acids. The germline CDR1 and CDR2 sequences are LGHDT and YNNKEL (reference sequence). The trim removed 7 bases at V and 7 bases at J, leaving 18 bases unmatched. The CDR3 coding sequence is TGTGCCAGCACCCCGAATGTTGCCAGGGGGAAGGTCGGGGAGCTGTTTTTT. The encoded protein is CASTPNVARGKVGELFF.

The V and J genes are TRBV5-4 and TRBJ2-5; tentative D call: TRBD1 (6 bases). CDR1 and CDR2 from the germline V gene are SGHNT and YYREEE (reference sequence). CDR3 length: 14 residues. Deletions cut 4 bases from V and 4 bases from J, with 14 bases between. The DNA for the CDR3 is TGTGCCAGCAGCCTAACAGGGTTTTCAGAGACCCAGTACTTC. Amino acids: CASSLTGFSETQYF. The whole variable domain, remainder taken from reference TRBV5-4 and TRBJ2-5, is ETGVTQSPTHLIKTRGQQVTLRCSSQSGHNTVSWYQQALGQGPQFIFQYYREEENGRGNFPPRFSGLQFPNYSSELNVNALELDDSALYLCASSLTGFSETQYFGPGTRLLVL.

J is TRBJ2-5 and V is TRBV2; the match to TRBD2 covers 9 bases. This CDR3 spans 17 amino acids. With 2 bases clipped from V and 2 bases from J, the junction kept 9 bases outside the gene matches. The germline gives CDR1 SNHLY, CDR2 FYNNEI. CDR3 in DNA: TGTGCCAGCAGTGAATATTTGCGGGGGGGCAATCAAGAGACCCAGTACTTC. Amino acids: CASSEYLRGGNQETQYF.

The chain recombines TRBV7-6 with TRBJ1-3; 10 bases map to TRBD1. V shed 5 bases, J shed 2 bases, and the junction held 3 bases outside the gene matches. Germline V gene lookup returns CDR1 SGHVS and CDR2 FNYEAQ. This CDR3 has 15 residues. The CDR3 spells CASSPGTGAGNTIYF. The CDR3 region has the DNA TGTGCCAGCAGCCCGGGGACAGGGGCTGGAAACACCATATATTTT.

This chain connects TRBV15 to TRBJ1-5; the D gene is possibly TRBD1 (5 bases). Germline V gene data show CDR1 as LNHNV and CDR2 as YYDKDF (reference sequence). Trimming stripped 8 bases from V and 7 bases from J, with 15 bases between. The CDR3 extends over 13 amino acids. In DNA, the CDR3 is TGTGCCACCTCCCCGCGGGGGTGGCAGCCCCAGCATTTT. Amino acids: CATSPRGWQPQHF.

The rearrangement uses TRBV7-9 and TRBJ1-4, with 7 bases lining up with TRBD1. CDR1 and CDR2 from the germline V gene are SEHNR and FQNEAQ (reference sequence). The CDR3 is 14 residues long. V shed 5 bases, J shed 7 bases, and the junction held 7 bases outside the gene matches. This CDR3 reads CASSHNTGVEKLFF. CDR3 in DNA: TGTGCCAGCAGCCATAATACAGGGGTTGAAAAACTGTTTTTT. Looking up the rest from reference TRBV7-9 and TRBJ1-4 gives the full variable domain: DTGVSQNPRHKITKRGQNVTFRCDPISEHNRLYWYRQTLGQGPEFLTYFQNEAQLEKSRLLSDRFSAERPKGSFSTLEIQRTEQGDSAMYLCASSHNTGVEKLFFGSGTQLSVL.

This chain joins TRBV6-6 and TRBJ2-7; 8 bases align to TRBD2. V lost 4 bases and J lost 6; bases outside the gene matches: 8. This CDR3 comprises 14 residues. The V gene's germline CDR1 is MNHNY and CDR2 SVGAGI (reference sequence). The CDR3 reads CASSFGTSRGEQYF. The CDR3 DNA reads TGTGCCAGCAGTTTCGGGACTAGTCGCGGCGAGCAGTACTTC.

The V gene is TRBV30, the J gene TRBJ1-1, with D unresolved. This CDR3 spans 16 amino acids. From germline, CDR1 is GTSNPN and CDR2 SVGIG (reference sequence). Trimming took off 3 bases at V and 1 base at J, with 18 bases between the two ends. CDR3 in amino acids: CAWSNVASGPNTEAFF. Here the CDR3 DNA reads TGTGCCTGGAGCAACGTAGCATCTGGGCCGAACACTGAAGCTTTCTTT. The variable domain in full, with the rest retrieved from reference TRBV30 and TRBJ1-1, is SQTIHQWPATLVQPVGSPLSLECTVEGTSNPNLYWYRQAAGRGLQLLFYSVGIGQISSEVPQNLSASRPQDRQFILSSKKLLLSDSGFYLCAWSNVASGPNTEAFFGQGTRLTVV.

The rearrangement uses TRBV6-2 or TRBV6-3 and TRBJ2-3, with a weak D call TRBD2 (6 bases). Trimming took off 3 bases at V and 3 bases at J, with 7 bases between the two ends. This CDR3 spans 13 amino acids. CDR1 is MNHEY and CDR2 is SVGEGT in the germline V gene. CDR3 DNA: TGTGCCAGCAGTTATCGGGGGACAGATACGCAGTATTTT. As protein: CASSYRGTDTQYF.

This chain links TRBV3-1 (or the pseudogene TRBV3-2) with TRBJ1-3; D gene unclear. Trimming took off 0 bases at V and 4 bases at J, with 10 bases between the two ends. From germline, CDR1 is LGHDT and CDR2 YNNKEL (reference sequence). The CDR3 is 15 amino acids. CDR3 DNA sequence: TGTGCCAGCAGCCAAGATGCGGACCCGGGAAACACCATATATTTT. It is translated as CASSQDADPGNTIYF.

This sequence joins TRBV7-2 and TRBJ2-1; 10 nucleotides align to TRBD2. The CDR3 covers 15 residues. CDR1 is SGHTA and CDR2 is FQGNSA in the germline V gene. V was pared by 5 bases and J by 3 bases, with 4 bases of the junction left unmatched. In DNA, the CDR3 is TGTGCCAGCAGCCTTACTAGCGGGGACTACAATGAGCAGTTCTTC. Translation: CASSLTSGDYNEQFF. The variable domain in full, with the rest retrieved from reference TRBV7-2 and TRBJ2-1, is GAGVSQSPSNKVTEKGKDVELRCDPISGHTALYWYRQSLGQGLEFLIYFQGNSAPDKSGLPSDRFSAERTGGSVSTLTIQRTQQEDSAVYLCASSLTSGDYNEQFFGPGTRLTVL.

This clone was found once. The V gene is TRBV5-6, the J gene TRBJ1-1, with D unresolved. V lost 3 bases and J 10 bases, leaving 16 bases between the germline ends. From germline, CDR1 is SGHDT and CDR2 YYEEEE. The CDR3 is 13 residues long. CDR3 nucleotides: TGTGCCAGCAGCTCCGGTGGGATTTGGGGAGCTTTCTTT. Residues: CASSSGGIWGAFF.

The V call is TRBV15, the J call TRBJ1-1, with D possibly being TRBD1 (5 bases). The germline V and J ends were trimmed by 3 bases and 6 bases, with 8 bases remaining between them. Germline V gene lookup returns CDR1 LNHNV and CDR2 YYDKDF (reference sequence). The CDR3 contains 12 residues. CDR3: CATSSRVAEAFF. The CDR3 DNA is TGTGCCACCAGCAGCAGGGTGGCTGAAGCTTTCTTT. The full variable domain, rest sourced from reference TRBV15 and TRBJ1-1, is DAMVIQNPRYQVTQFGKPVTLSCSQTLNHNVMYWYQQKSSQAPKLLFHYYDKDFNNEADTPDNFQSRRPNTSFCFLDIRSPGLGDTAMYLCATSSRVAEAFFGQGTRLTVV.

The J gene is TRBJ2-7, the V gene TRBV19, with 7 bases lining up with TRBD1. After removal of 6 bases from V and 9 bases from J, the junction contained 11 bases not matched to a gene. The CDR3 extends over 13 amino acids. CDR1 is LNHDA, CDR2 SQIVND, per germline (reference sequence). CDR3 region: CASSLTGEGSQYF. CDR3 nucleotides: TGTGCCAGTAGCCTCACAGGGGAAGGGTCGCAGTACTTC.

This clone came up a few times. J is TRBJ1-4 and V is TRBV6-5; D uncertain. The CDR3 contains 15 residues. From germline, CDR1 is MNHEY and CDR2 SVGAGI. Trimming stripped 2 bases from V and 0 bases from J, with 7 bases between. CDR3 DNA: TGTGCCAGCAGTTACCTCTCAGCAACTAATGAAAAACTGTTTTTT. It translates to CASSYLSATNEKLFF.

The chain carries TRBV4-2 and TRBJ2-7; D call uncertain. With 4 bases removed from V and 4 bases from J, the gap between germline ends came to 17 bases. CDR3 length equals 15 residues. The germline V gene has CDR1 LGHNA and CDR2 YNFKEQ. CDR3 region: CASSPAAPPDYEQYF. CDR3 nucleotide sequence: TGTGCCAGCAGCCCCGCGGCCCCACCTGATTACGAGCAGTACTTC.